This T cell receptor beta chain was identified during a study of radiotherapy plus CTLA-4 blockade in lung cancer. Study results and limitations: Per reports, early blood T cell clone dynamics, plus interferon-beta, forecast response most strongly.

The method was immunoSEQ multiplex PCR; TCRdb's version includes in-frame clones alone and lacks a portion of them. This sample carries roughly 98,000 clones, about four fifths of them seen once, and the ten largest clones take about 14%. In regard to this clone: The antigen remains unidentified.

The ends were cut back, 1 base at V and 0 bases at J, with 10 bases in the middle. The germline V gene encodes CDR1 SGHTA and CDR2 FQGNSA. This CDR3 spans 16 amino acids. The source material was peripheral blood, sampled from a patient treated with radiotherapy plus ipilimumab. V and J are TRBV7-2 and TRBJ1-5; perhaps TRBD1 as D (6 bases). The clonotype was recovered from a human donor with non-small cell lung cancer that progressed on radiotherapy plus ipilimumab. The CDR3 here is CASSLVGGASNQPQHF. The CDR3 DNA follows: TGTGCCAGCAGCTTAGTTGGGGGGGCTAGCAATCAGCCCCAGCATTTT.